Following are 18 T cell receptor beta chains from one sample sequenced in a study of blood T cells in healthy people across ages. Then a second PCR, running roughly 7 to 11 cycles, was carried out with a sample-barcoded 5' primer and a J-beta primer mix. TCRdb used MiXCR to reprocess the 5' RACE reads, holding one entry per CDR3 protein. Among 1.5 million to 2 million distinct CDR3 sequences listed, more than 35% were seen once. The sequencing sample was made of blood. The origin of the receptors is a human donor in good health.

This clonotype appeared a few times. J is TRBJ2-5 and V is TRBV7-8; TRBD1 might be the D (5 bases). The J call may be wrong; the DNA end is better matched by TRBJ2-7. The CDR3 has 13 residues. Germline V gene sequence: CDR1 SGHVS, CDR2 FQNEAQ. CDR3 sequence (DNA): TGTGCCAGCAGCTCGATCGACAGTTACGAGCAGTACTTC. Amino acids: CASSSIDSYEQYF.

The V gene is TRBV7-3, the J gene TRBJ2-6; TRBD1 matches at 7 bases. V trimming: 5 bases; J trimming: 1 base; junction bases outside the gene matches: 5. Germline V lookup: CDR1 SGHTA, CDR2 FQGTGA. The length of the CDR3 is 16 residues. The CDR3 region is CASSRIRGSGANVLTF. CDR3 coding DNA: TGTGCCAGCAGCCGCATCAGGGGGTCTGGGGCCAACGTCCTGACTTTC.

This sequence joins TRBV11-1 and TRBJ2-1; 8 bases are a match to TRBD2. The CDR3 is 16 amino acids. Germline V gene sequence: CDR1 SGHAT, CDR2 FQDESV (reference sequence). V trimming: 0 bases; J trimming: 4 bases; junction bases outside the gene matches: 5. CDR3 region: CASSLALAGRYNEQFF. The CDR3 nucleotides are TGTGCCAGCAGCTTAGCGCTAGCGGGCCGATACAATGAGCAGTTCTTC.

DNA of the CDR3: TGTGCCAGCAGTGCCGGCCTAGCTTTCTTT. Protein: CASSAGLAFF. This chain joins TRBV12-3 or TRBV12-4 and TRBJ1-1; D is undetermined. V was clipped by 5 bases and J by 10 bases, with 8 bases between them. The CDR3 spans 10 residues.

In this sample, this clonotype turned up a few times. The genes are TRBV5-4 and TRBJ1-2; D call uncertain. Germline V gives CDR1 SGHNT, CDR2 YYREEE (reference sequence). The CDR3 runs to 13 residues. The V and J ends lost 2 bases and 3 bases respectively, with 8 bases between them. CDR3 coding DNA: TGTGCCAGCAGCTTAAGTTGGGACTATGGCTACACCTTC. Its translation is CASSLSWDYGYTF.

In its sample, this clonotype was seen a few times. This chain uses TRBV28 with TRBJ1-5; no reliable D call. Trimming stripped 3 bases from V and 7 bases from J, with 7 bases between. Germline lookup yields CDR1 MDHEN and CDR2 SYDVKM. CDR3 length: 12 amino acids. CDR3 residues: CASSFGEQPQHF. DNA for the CDR3: TGTGCCAGCAGTTTCGGGGAACAGCCCCAGCATTTT. The whole variable domain, remainder taken from reference TRBV28 and TRBJ1-5, is DVKVTQSSRYLVKRTGEKVFLECVQDMDHENMFWYRQDPGLGLRLIYFSYDVKMKEKGDIPEGYSVSREKKERFSLILESASTNQTSMYLCASSFGEQPQHFGDGTRLSIL.

This clonotype was seen only a few times. The V gene is TRBV27, the J gene TRBJ2-1; TRBD1 matches at 11 bases. CDR1 and CDR2 (germline): MNHEY, SMNVEV (reference sequence). Trimming took 6 bases from V and 6 from J; bases not matched to a gene: 1. The CDR3 loop spans 13 amino acids. CDR3 in amino acids: CASRGTGGNEQFF. The CDR3, as DNA: TGTGCCAGCAGAGGGACAGGGGGCAATGAGCAGTTCTTC.

This clonotype has only a few counts. This chain links TRBV6-6 with TRBJ2-3; D may be TRBD1 (6 bases). The CDR3 extends over 15 amino acids. The V and J ends lost 0 bases and 6 bases respectively, with 13 bases between them. The germline CDR1 and CDR2 sequences are MNHNY and SVGAGI (reference sequence). DNA for the CDR3: TGTGCCAGCAGTTACTCGCGTCAGGGGTCGGATACGCAGTATTTT. Amino acid sequence: CASSYSRQGSDTQYF.

The chain recombines TRBV6-4 with TRBJ2-1; D ambiguous. V was pared by 0 bases and J by 9 bases, with 6 bases between. This CDR3 is 12 amino acids long. Germline V gene data show CDR1 as MRHNA and CDR2 as SNTAGT. The CDR3 loop reads CASSDSGIEQFF. The CDR3, as DNA: TGTGCCAGCAGTGACTCGGGGATTGAGCAGTTCTTC.

CDR3 sequence reads: CASMGGGETQYF. CDR3 DNA: TGTGCCAGCATGGGCGGAGGCGAGACCCAGTACTTC. The chain uses TRBV2 and TRBJ2-5; D is perhaps TRBD2 (5 bases). This CDR3 is 12 amino acids long. The germline V gene has CDR1 SNHLY and CDR2 FYNNEI. Trimming pared 7 bases from V and 5 bases from J, leaving 11 bases between. Variable domain in full (rest from reference TRBV2 and TRBJ2-5): EPEVTQTPSHQVTQMGQEVILRCVPISNHLYFYWYRQILGQKVEFLVSFYNNEISEKSEIFDDQFSVERPDGSNFTLKIRSTKLEDSAMYFCASMGGGETQYFGPGTRLLVL.

The rearrangement links TRBV20-1 to TRBJ2-4; D unclear. CDR3 length: 11 residues. Germline CDR1 and CDR2: DFQATT and SNEGSKA (reference sequence). With 8 bases removed from V and 13 bases from J, the gap between germline ends came to 18 bases. Written as DNA, the CDR3 is TGCAGTCCTAACGCATACAATGAGCAGTACTTC. Amino acid sequence: CSPNAYNEQYF.

The chain uses TRBV4-3 and TRBJ2-5, with D perhaps TRBD2 (5 bases). The assigned J gene may be wrong: the sequence end matches TRBJ2-7 better. This CDR3 region has 19 residues. Germline CDR1 reads LGHNA; CDR2 reads YSLEER. The CDR3 sequence: CASSQDRGGNRRSKYEQYF. DNA for the CDR3: TGCGCCAGCAGCCAAGACCGGGGTGGGAACCGCCGATCAAAGTACGAGCAGTACTTC.

The V gene is TRBV6-6, the J gene TRBJ2-1; D may be TRBD1 (5 bases). Trimming shortened V by 8 bases and J by 10 bases, and 18 bases separated the two germline ends. CDR3 length: 13 residues. Per germline, CDR1 MNHNY and CDR2 SVGAGI (reference sequence). In DNA, the CDR3 is TGTGCCAGCCTCAGGGATGTCGGAGACGAGCAGTTCTTC. Its translation: CASLRDVGDEQFF.

CDR3 DNA: TGTGCCAGCAACGTCGGGGTGGACGTGATGGCCGAGCAGTACTTC. This gives the protein CASNVGVDVMAEQYF. V gene TRBV9 combines with J gene TRBJ2-7, with D tentatively TRBD2 (5 bases). Trimming stripped 6 bases from V and 6 bases from J, with 22 bases between. Germline V gene sequence: CDR1 SGDLS, CDR2 YYNGEE. The CDR3 is made up of 15 amino acids.

The chain employs TRBV15 and TRBJ2-1, with 10 bases aligning to TRBD2. J gave up 10 bases and V 3 bases, and 12 bases lay outside the gene matches. The CDR3 has 16 residues. Germline-derived CDR1 and CDR2 are LNHNV and YYDKDF (reference sequence). Here the CDR3 DNA reads TGTGCCACCAGCAGCTCGAGAGCGGGGGGGCTTGCGGAGCAGTTCTTC. This gives the protein CATSSSRAGGLAEQFF.

This rearrangement joins TRBV19 to TRBJ2-3; D perhaps matches TRBD1 (6 bases). The CDR3 length is 18 residues. The V end was cut by 4 bases, the J end by 2 bases, with 22 bases between. In germline, CDR1 is LNHDA, CDR2 SQIVND (reference sequence). The CDR3 is CASSTLTLTGPTTDTQYF. The CDR3 nucleotides are TGTGCCAGTAGTACGCTAACCCTGACAGGTCCTACCACAGATACGCAGTATTTT.

In regard to this clonotype: A much larger clone is a single base away; this may be a read error. The chain employs TRBV5-1 and TRBJ2-7, with D perhaps matching TRBD1 (6 bases). Germline CDR1 and CDR2: SGHRS and YFSETQ. CDR3 length: 12 residues. The CDR3 DNA sequence: TGCGCCAACAGCATACAGGGCTACGAGCAGTACTTC. It translates to CANSIQGYEQYF.

A word on this clonotype: It is likely a read error, because the conserved phenylalanine at the end of the CDR3 is missing. This chain connects TRBV7-2 to TRBJ2-5, with 9 bases lining up with TRBD2. Trimming took 6 bases from V and 3 from J; bases not matched to a gene: 2. CDR1 and CDR2 from the germline V gene are SGHTA and FQGNSA. This CDR3 spans 13 amino acids. The CDR3 DNA sequence: TGTGCCAGCAGGAAGCGGGGGGAAGAGACCCAGTACTGC. This encodes CASRKRGEETQYC.